This is a list of T cell receptor beta chains from one sample in a study of shared clonotypes between healthy human individuals. Only in-frame clones appear in the TCRdb table, and some are missing; sequencing was by immunoSEQ multiplex PCR. This table has 2,500,000 or so clones, 93% appearing once. Sequenced input: naive CD4+ T cells from PBMCs. The origin of the receptors is a man aged 18-30 years in good health. Some clones in this sample may be carry-over from other donors' samples. CDR3s leave out the opening cysteine and the closing phenylalanine or tryptophan. Fields, in order: V gene, CDR3 protein.

>TRBV19
ASSVSRGYTEAF
>TRBV5-1
ASSQISREGDDEQY
>TRBV9
ASSVVAGRGLYGYT
>TRBV5-1
ASSALTSGSSYEQY
>TRBV7-6
ASSLGSGVYNEQF
>TRBV6-1
ASRGSPPGNTIY
>TRBV4-1
ASSPAGRDYGYT
>TRBV7-3
ASSLEPQSVAH
>TRBV7-2
ASSLGPASYEQY
>TRBV19
ASSIGRSSYEQY
>TRBV11-2
ASSGPTPGLTSTGELF
>TRBV2
ASSAGTGRKSKNIQY
>TRBV18
ASSPGQGGLLGQF
>TRBV6-6
ASSYTYRDSEAF
>TRBV6-5
ASSPRTDTNEKLF
>TRBV19
ASSIGDRDAGELF
>TRBV10-3
AISDLQGNQPQH
>TRBV6-1
ASSASGQGIHEQY
>TRBV7-2
ASSPLVTRIQY
>TRBV5-1
ASSLPGKGTEAF
>TRBV28
ASCSPGTLEKLF